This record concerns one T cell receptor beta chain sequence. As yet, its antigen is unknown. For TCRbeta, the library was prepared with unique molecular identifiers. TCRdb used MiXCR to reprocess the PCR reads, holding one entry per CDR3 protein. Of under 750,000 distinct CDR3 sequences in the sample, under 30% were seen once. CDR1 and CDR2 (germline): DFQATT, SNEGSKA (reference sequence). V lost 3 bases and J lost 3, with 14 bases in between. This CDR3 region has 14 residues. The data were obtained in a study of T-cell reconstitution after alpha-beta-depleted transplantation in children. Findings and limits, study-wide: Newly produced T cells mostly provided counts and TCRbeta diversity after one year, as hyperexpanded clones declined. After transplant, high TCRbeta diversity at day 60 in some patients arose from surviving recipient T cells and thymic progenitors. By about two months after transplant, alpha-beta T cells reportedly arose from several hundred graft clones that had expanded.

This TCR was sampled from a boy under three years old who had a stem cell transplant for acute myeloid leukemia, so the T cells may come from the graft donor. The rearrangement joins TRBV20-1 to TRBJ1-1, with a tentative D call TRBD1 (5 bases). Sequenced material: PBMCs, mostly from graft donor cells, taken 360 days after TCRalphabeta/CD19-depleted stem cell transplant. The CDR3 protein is CSASGQGGHTEAFF. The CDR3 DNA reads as TGCAGTGCTAGCGGCCAGGGCGGTCACACTGAAGCTTTCTTT.